The 30 T cell receptor beta chains in this list originate from one sample, sequenced in a study of T cells in Graves' hyperthyroidism and ophthalmopathy. From RNA transcripts, TCR beta CDR3 regions were amplified. First-round RT-PCR targeting the TCR CDR3 was performed with the HTBI primer set. Each CDR3 protein is one row after TCRdb ran MiXCR on the multiplex PCR reads. The sample includes 300,000 or so distinct CDR3 sequences, roughly 21% seen only once; the top ten take about 50%. The sequenced sample consisted of blood. Receptors were obtained from a woman between 50 and 59 years old with Graves' hyperthyroidism.

This rearrangement joins TRBV6-2 or TRBV6-3 to TRBJ1-2; D unclear. The germline V gene has CDR1 MNHEY and CDR2 SVGEGT. This CDR3 is built from 15 residues. Between the trimmed V and J ends, which lost 6 bases and 0 bases, there was a span of 14 bases. DNA for the CDR3: TGTGCCAGCAGCCAACCCGGGAGCGCTAACTATGGCTACACCTTC. It encodes CASSQPGSANYGYTF.

The rearrangement uses TRBV28 and TRBJ1-2; possible D gene TRBD1, 5 bases. This CDR3 is built from 12 residues. The ends were cut back, 6 bases at V and 5 bases at J, with 10 bases in the middle. CDR1 MDHEN and CDR2 SYDVKM come from the germline V gene. The CDR3 reads CASSRVLYGYTF. CDR3 coding DNA: TGTGCCAGCAGCAGGGTTTTATATGGCTACACCTTC.

The rearrangement uses TRBV5-8 and TRBJ1-2; 8 bases align to TRBD1. V was clipped by 2 bases and J by 5 bases; unmatched bases: 8. This CDR3 is 15 amino acids long. Germline V gene sequence: CDR1 SGHTS, CDR2 YDEGEE. DNA of the CDR3: TGTGCCAGCAGCTTTAGGACAGGGAGTGTTTATGGCTACACCTTC. Its protein product is CASSFRTGSVYGYTF. Full variable domain (rest looked up from reference TRBV5-8 and TRBJ1-2): EAGVTQSPTHLIKTRGQQATLRCSPISGHTSVYWYQQALGLGLQFLLWYDEGEERNRGNFPPRFSGRQFPNYSSELNVNALELEDSALYLCASSFRTGSVYGYTFGSGTRLTVV.

This clonotype was counted a few times. The V gene is TRBV2, the J gene TRBJ1-1; D perhaps matches TRBD1 (5 bases). This CDR3 has 12 residues. In germline, CDR1 is SNHLY, CDR2 FYNNEI. Trimming shortened V by 8 bases and J by 4 bases, and 11 bases separated the two germline ends. The CDR3 spells CASGRGGTEAFF. CDR3 in DNA: TGTGCCAGCGGGAGGGGCGGCACTGAAGCTTTCTTT.

This clonotype was seen many times. The junction departs from germline at one end; a sequencing error may be responsible. CDR3 protein: CASREETRGQPQHF. The CDR3, as DNA: TGTGCCAGCAGGGAAGAAACGAGAGGTCAGCCCCAGCATTTT. J is TRBJ1-5 and V is TRBV6-1; D is undetermined. The germline V gene has CDR1 MNHNS and CDR2 SASEGT. The CDR3 spans 14 residues.

Many counts were recorded for this clonotype. CDR3 coding DNA: TGTGCCAGCAGCTTAGCGGGACTAGGCCCCTACAATGAGCAGTTCTTC. Amino acid sequence: CASSLAGLGPYNEQFF. The rearrangement joins TRBV7-9 to TRBJ2-1, with 8 bases lining up with TRBD2. There are 16 residues in the CDR3. Germline loops: CDR1 SEHNR, CDR2 FQNEAQ (reference sequence). The junction had 3 bases not matched to a gene; V was cut back by 0 bases and J by 2 bases.

Only a few counts were recorded for this clonotype. DNA of the CDR3: TGTGCCAGTAGTAAACACACAGGTCAATCTGGGGCCAACGTCCTGACTTTC. The encoded protein is CASSKHTGQSGANVLTF. This chain uses TRBV19 with TRBJ2-6, with D perhaps matching TRBD1 (5 bases). Between the trimmed V and J ends, which lost 4 bases and 1 base, there was a span of 14 bases. This CDR3 is 17 amino acids long. Per germline, CDR1 LNHDA and CDR2 SQIVND (reference sequence). The full variable domain, with the rest looked up from reference TRBV19 and TRBJ2-6, is DGGITQSPKYLFRKEGQNVTLSCEQNLNHDAMYWYRQDPGQGLRLIYYSQIVNDFQKGDIAEGYSVSREKKESFPLTVTSAQKNPTAFYLCASSKHTGQSGANVLTFGAGSRLTVL.

The CDR3 is CASSMGPHTGELFF. For the CDR3, the DNA is TGTGCCAGCAGCATGGGACCCCACACCGGGGAGCTGTTTTTT. The J gene is TRBJ2-2, the V gene TRBV7-9, with D perhaps TRBD1 or TRBD2 (5 bases each). V lost 5 bases and J lost 3, with 10 bases in between. CDR3 length equals 14 residues. Per the germline V gene, CDR1 is SEHNR and CDR2 is FQNEAQ (reference sequence).

This clonotype came up many times. The chain links TRBV7-9 to TRBJ2-3; D uncertain. V was shortened by 3 bases and J by 0 bases, with 1 base between the two germline ends. The germline V gene encodes CDR1 SEHNR and CDR2 FQNEAQ (reference sequence). The CDR3 is 12 amino acids. Here the CDR3 reads CASSFSTDTQYF. Written as DNA, the CDR3 is TGTGCCAGCAGCTTCAGCACAGATACGCAGTATTTT.

In its sample, this clonotype was seen many times. V and J are TRBV3-1 and TRBJ1-1; D is uncertain. The CDR3 length is 13 residues. Germline CDR1 LGHDT, CDR2 YNNKEL (reference sequence). Trimming pared 0 bases from V and 4 bases from J, leaving 6 bases between. The CDR3: CASSQDRSTEAFF. The CDR3 bases are TGTGCCAGCAGCCAAGATCGTTCCACTGAAGCTTTCTTT.

This clonotype occurred many times. This chain connects TRBV5-1 to TRBJ2-3; TRBD1 agrees at 7 bases. The CDR3 runs to 15 residues. The trim removed 3 bases at V and 4 bases at J, leaving 8 bases unmatched. Germline V gene lookup returns CDR1 SGHRS and CDR2 YFSETQ. CDR3 coding DNA: TGCGCCAGCAGCTCTCAGGGGGAAAGGGCAGATACGCAGTATTTT. This encodes CASSSQGERADTQYF. Full variable domain (remainder filled in from reference TRBV5-1 and TRBJ2-3): KAGVTQTPRYLIKTRGQQVTLSCSPISGHRSVSWYQQTPGQGLQFLFEYFSETQRNKGNFPGRFSGRQFSNSRSEMNVSTLELGDSALYLCASSSQGERADTQYFGPGTRLTVL.

This clonotype has only a few counts. The chain is built from TRBV2 and TRBJ2-5; 11 bases map to TRBD1. The germline CDR1 and CDR2 sequences are SNHLY and FYNNEI. This CDR3 is 16 amino acids long. V lost 1 base to trimming and J lost 5 bases; unmatched junction nucleotides: 6. As DNA, the CDR3 is TGTGCCAGCAGTGAAGGGGGGACAGGGGGATGGGAGACCCAGTACTTC. Encoded protein: CASSEGGTGGWETQYF.

The rearrangement joins TRBV5-8 to TRBJ1-3; tentatively, D is TRBD1 (6 bases). There are 15 residues in the CDR3. V dropped 5 bases and J dropped 2 bases, with 14 bases sitting between them. Germline CDR1 reads SGHTS; CDR2 reads YDEGEE. CDR3 nucleotides: TGTGCCAGCAGTTCGCAGGGGATTACTGGAAACACCATATATTTT. It encodes CASSSQGITGNTIYF. The complete variable domain, with remaining parts taken from reference TRBV5-8 and TRBJ1-3, reads EAGVTQSPTHLIKTRGQQATLRCSPISGHTSVYWYQQALGLGLQFLLWYDEGEERNRGNFPPRFSGRQFPNYSSELNVNALELEDSALYLCASSSQGITGNTIYFGEGSWLTVV.

This clonotype has only a few counts. The CDR3 bases are TGTGCCAGCACCCTCTCCGGCTCCCGGGCCTACGAGCAGTACTTC. It yields the protein CASTLSGSRAYEQYF. The genes are TRBV28 and TRBJ2-7, with no clear D. V lost 7 bases and J 2 bases, leaving 18 bases between the germline ends. This CDR3 has 15 amino acids. Germline assignment: CDR1 MDHEN and CDR2 SYDVKM.

This clonotype was observed a few times. This chain connects TRBV2 to TRBJ1-5; D remains ambiguous. V was pared by 6 bases and J by 0 bases, with 6 bases between. Germline V CDR1 and CDR2: SNHLY, FYNNEI. This CDR3 is 13 amino acids long. CDR3 DNA: TGTGCCAGCAGGGGAACTAGCAATCAGCCCCAGCATTTT. Amino acids: CASRGTSNQPQHF.

This clonotype was recorded many times. The rearrangement uses TRBV3-1 and TRBJ2-1; 12 positions match TRBD1. This CDR3 comprises 16 residues. Per the germline V gene, CDR1 is LGHDT and CDR2 is YNNKEL (reference sequence). Trimming at V came to 5 bases and at J to 6 bases, leaving 8 bases not matched to a gene. This CDR3 is CASSANVGQGANEQFF. DNA for the CDR3: TGTGCCAGCAGCGCCAATGTGGGACAGGGGGCCAATGAGCAGTTCTTC.

This clonotype was seen many times. The chain carries TRBV2 and TRBJ2-1; TRBD2 aligns across 8 bases. Germline V lookup: CDR1 SNHLY, CDR2 FYNNEI. This CDR3 is 16 amino acids long. V gave up 8 bases and J gave up 2 bases; unmatched junction bases: 11. The DNA of the CDR3 is TGTGCCAGCTGCCGGGAGGGCGGGACAACCTACAATGAGCAGTTCTTC. Translation: CASCREGGTTYNEQFF.

This clonotype was seen many times. J is TRBJ2-7 and V is TRBV6-2 or TRBV6-3; no clear D. The CDR3 is 15 amino acids. Germline assignment: CDR1 MNHEY and CDR2 SVGEGT. Trimming removed 0 bases at V and 0 bases at J, with 9 bases between. This chain's CDR3 is CASSYSKVISYEQYF. The CDR3 nucleotides are TGTGCCAGCAGTTACTCGAAAGTGATCTCCTACGAGCAGTACTTC.

This clonotype was counted ten times or more. The V call is TRBV4-1, the J call TRBJ2-7; 8 bases line up with TRBD2. Germline-derived CDR1 and CDR2 are MGHRA and YSYEKL. The CDR3 length is 17 residues. V dropped 1 base and J dropped 1; count of bases not matched to a gene: 9. The DNA of the CDR3 is TGCGCCAGCAGCCAAGCAACCGGGACTAGGAGTTCCTACGAGCAGTACTTC. Translating it yields CASSQATGTRSSYEQYF.

The chain combines TRBV11-2 with TRBJ2-7; D might be TRBD1 (6 bases). Trimming pared 5 bases from V and 2 bases from J, leaving 10 bases between. Germline values: CDR1 SGHAT, CDR2 FQNNGV. This CDR3 has 13 amino acids. In DNA, the CDR3 is TGTGCCAGCAGCACCAGGACAGCCTACGAGCAGTACTTC. Translated, it gives CASSTRTAYEQYF. The variable domain in full, completed from reference TRBV11-2 and TRBJ2-7, reads EAGVAQSPRYKIIEKRQSVAFWCNPISGHATLYWYQQILGQGPKLLIQFQNNGVVDDSQLPKDRFSAERLKGVDSTLKIQPAKLEDSAVYLCASSTRTAYEQYFGPGTRLTVT.

This clonotype has at least ten counts. The chain employs TRBV27 and TRBJ1-5; D is uncertain. Trimming cost V 4 bases and J 5 bases, with 3 bases left between them. From germline, CDR1 is MNHEY and CDR2 SMNVEV (reference sequence). The CDR3 has 11 residues. CDR3 amino acids: CASSSDQPQHF. The CDR3 DNA sequence: TGTGCCAGCAGTTCCGATCAGCCCCAGCATTTT.

This clonotype was seen at least ten times. This chain links TRBV3-1 with TRBJ2-7; D gene ambiguous. CDR1 is LGHDT, CDR2 YNNKEL, per germline (reference sequence). The CDR3 extends over 12 amino acids. The ends were cut back, 1 base at V and 3 bases at J, with 4 bases in the middle. The CDR3 nucleotides read TGTGCCAGCAGCCAAGGGCTCTACGAGCAGTACTTC. It codes for CASSQGLYEQYF.

This clonotype was seen many times. V and J are TRBV2 and TRBJ1-2, with a tentative D call TRBD1 (5 bases). V lost 4 bases and J 3 bases, leaving 12 bases between the germline ends. Per germline, CDR1 SNHLY and CDR2 FYNNEI. This CDR3 contains 14 residues. The DNA of the CDR3 is TGTGCCAGCAGTGTCTCCGGGACCTACTATGGCTACACCTTC. Protein: CASSVSGTYYGYTF.

This clonotype was observed many times. A junction boundary mismatches the germline segment, possibly from a read error. The genes are TRBV6-1 and TRBJ1-6; TRBD1 matches 7 bases. The CDR3 spans 15 residues. Germline V gene data show CDR1 as MNHNS and CDR2 as SASEGT. The CDR3 protein is CASREDRDYNSPLHF. Here the CDR3 DNA reads TGTGCCAGCAGAGAAGACAGGGATTATAATTCACCCCTCCACTTT.

This clonotype was observed at least ten times. V usage is TRBV5-1 and J usage is TRBJ2-3; 9 nucleotides align to TRBD2. This CDR3 comprises 16 residues. After removal of 3 bases from V and 1 base from J, the junction contained 6 bases not matched to a gene. The V gene's germline CDR1 is SGHRS and CDR2 YFSETQ. Written as DNA, the CDR3 is TGCGCCAGCAGCTCGGGAAGGACTAGCGGCACAGATACGCAGTATTTT. As protein: CASSSGRTSGTDTQYF.

The chain joins TRBV19 to TRBJ2-1; 10 bases map to TRBD2. Per the germline V gene, CDR1 is LNHDA and CDR2 is SQIVND (reference sequence). The CDR3 sequence is 13 residues long. Losses at the gene ends were 10 bases for V and 7 bases for J; bases not matched to a gene: 7. The CDR3 coding sequence is TGTGCCACCCGACTAGCGGGTAGGAATGAGCAGTTCTTC. Encoded protein: CATRLAGRNEQFF.

The chain is built from TRBV10-1 and TRBJ2-6; D is possibly TRBD2 (6 bases). This CDR3 region has 16 residues. Trimming removed 6 bases at V and 0 bases at J, with 12 bases between. Germline-derived CDR1 and CDR2 are WNHNN and SYGVQD (reference sequence). CDR3 in amino acids: CASRLGGSSGANVLTF. The CDR3 coding sequence is TGCGCCAGCAGGCTGGGGGGTTCCTCTGGGGCCAACGTCCTGACTTTC.

This clonotype was observed a few times. The chain employs TRBV15 and TRBJ1-4, with D possibly matching TRBD1 (5 bases). Germline CDR1 LNHNV, CDR2 YYDKDF (reference sequence). The V and J ends lost 1 base and 4 bases respectively, with 7 bases between them. CDR3 size: 14 residues. CDR3 residues: CATSRGGINEKLFF. In DNA, the CDR3 is TGTGCCACCAGCAGAGGGGGGATTAATGAAAAACTGTTTTTT.

In this sample, this clonotype turned up many times. This chain uses TRBV5-6 with TRBJ2-7, with no clear D. The germline V gene encodes CDR1 SGHDT and CDR2 YYEEEE. V lost 0 bases and J 5 bases, leaving 9 bases between the germline ends. The CDR3 has 13 amino acids. This CDR3 reads CASSLAAGNEQYF. The CDR3, as DNA: TGTGCCAGCAGCTTGGCCGCCGGTAACGAGCAGTACTTC.

This clonotype was recorded a few times. The chain carries TRBV6-6 and TRBJ2-2; 10 bases are a match to TRBD2. Germline CDR1 MNHNY, CDR2 SVGAGI (reference sequence). The CDR3 is 17 amino acids. J lost 2 bases, V lost 2 bases, and 5 bases had no gene match. CDR3: CASSYRLAGLNTGELFF. The CDR3 DNA reads TGTGCCAGCAGTTACCGACTAGCGGGCCTTAACACCGGGGAGCTGTTTTTT.